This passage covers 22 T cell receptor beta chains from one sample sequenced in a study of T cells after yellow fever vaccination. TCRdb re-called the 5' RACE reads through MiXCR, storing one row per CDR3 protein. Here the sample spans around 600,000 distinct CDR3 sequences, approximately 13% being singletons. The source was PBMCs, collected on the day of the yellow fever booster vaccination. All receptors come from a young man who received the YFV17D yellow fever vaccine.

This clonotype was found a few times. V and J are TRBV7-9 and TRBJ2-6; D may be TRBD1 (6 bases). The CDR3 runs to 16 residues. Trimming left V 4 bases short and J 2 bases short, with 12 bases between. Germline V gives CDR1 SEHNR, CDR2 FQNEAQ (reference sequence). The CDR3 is CASSSLQGTGANVLTF. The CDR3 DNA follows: TGTGCCAGCAGCTCACTACAGGGCACTGGGGCCAACGTCCTGACTTTC.

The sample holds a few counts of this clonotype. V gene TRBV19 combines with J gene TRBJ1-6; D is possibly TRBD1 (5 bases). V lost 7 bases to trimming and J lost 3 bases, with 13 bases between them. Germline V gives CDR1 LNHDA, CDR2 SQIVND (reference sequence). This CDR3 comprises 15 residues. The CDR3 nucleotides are TGTGCCAGTACCCCAAGGACAAACTATAATTCACCCCTCCACTTT. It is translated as CASTPRTNYNSPLHF.

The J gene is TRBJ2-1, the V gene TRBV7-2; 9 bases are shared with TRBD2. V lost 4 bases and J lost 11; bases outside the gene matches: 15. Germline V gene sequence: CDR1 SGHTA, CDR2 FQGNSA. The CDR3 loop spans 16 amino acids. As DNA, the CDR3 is TGTGCCAGCAGCTCGCAACTAGCGGGCCCAGGCGGGCAGCAGTTCTTC. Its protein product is CASSSQLAGPGGQQFF.

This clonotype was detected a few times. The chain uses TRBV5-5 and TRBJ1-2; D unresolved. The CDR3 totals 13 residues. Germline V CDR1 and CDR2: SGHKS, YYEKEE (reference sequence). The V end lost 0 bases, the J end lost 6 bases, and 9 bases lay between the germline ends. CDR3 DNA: TGTGCCAGCAGCTTGGGAGAGAAGGATGGCTACACCTTC. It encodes CASSLGEKDGYTF.

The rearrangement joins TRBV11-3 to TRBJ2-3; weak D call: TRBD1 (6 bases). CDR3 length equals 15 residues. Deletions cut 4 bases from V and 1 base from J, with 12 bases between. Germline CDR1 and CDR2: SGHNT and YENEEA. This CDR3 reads CASSSGQTGTDTQYF. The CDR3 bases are TGTGCCAGCAGCTCGGGACAAACAGGCACAGATACGCAGTATTTT. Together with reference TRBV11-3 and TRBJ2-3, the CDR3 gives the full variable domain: EAGVVQSPRYKIIEKKQPVAFWCNPISGHNTLYWYLQNLGQGPELLIRYENEEAVDDSQLPKDRFSAERLKGVDSTLKIQPAELGDSAVYLCASSSGQTGTDTQYFGPGTRLTVL.

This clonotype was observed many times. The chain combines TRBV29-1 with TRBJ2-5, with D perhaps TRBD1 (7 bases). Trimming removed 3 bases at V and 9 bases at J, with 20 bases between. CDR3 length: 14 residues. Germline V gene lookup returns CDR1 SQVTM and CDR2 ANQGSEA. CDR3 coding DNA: TGCAGCGTTGACGCTAGGGAGGCCCAGGGGGCCCAGTACTTC. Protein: CSVDAREAQGAQYF.

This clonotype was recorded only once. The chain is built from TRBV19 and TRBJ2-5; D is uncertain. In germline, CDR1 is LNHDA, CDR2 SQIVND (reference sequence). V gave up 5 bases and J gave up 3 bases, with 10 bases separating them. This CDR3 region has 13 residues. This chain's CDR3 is CASSPSRKETQYF. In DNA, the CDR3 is TGTGCCAGTAGTCCCAGTAGGAAAGAGACCCAGTACTTC.

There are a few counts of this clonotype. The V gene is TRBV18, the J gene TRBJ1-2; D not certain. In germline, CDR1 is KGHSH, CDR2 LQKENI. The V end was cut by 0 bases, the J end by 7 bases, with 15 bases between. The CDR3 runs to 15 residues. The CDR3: CASSPPTQMGVGYTF. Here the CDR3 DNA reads TGTGCCAGCTCACCACCCACACAAATGGGAGTTGGCTACACCTTC.

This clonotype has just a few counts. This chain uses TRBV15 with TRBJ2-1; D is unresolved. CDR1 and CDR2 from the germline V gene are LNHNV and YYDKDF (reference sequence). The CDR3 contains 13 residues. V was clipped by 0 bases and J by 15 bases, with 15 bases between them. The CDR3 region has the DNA TGTGCCACCAGCAGAGACCCGACTTCCCGGCCGTTCTTC. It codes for CATSRDPTSRPFF.

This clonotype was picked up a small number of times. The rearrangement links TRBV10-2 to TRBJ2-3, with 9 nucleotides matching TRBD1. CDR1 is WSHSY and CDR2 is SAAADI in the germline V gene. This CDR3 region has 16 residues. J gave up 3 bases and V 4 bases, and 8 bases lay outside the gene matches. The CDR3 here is CASSAVGQGRTDTQYF. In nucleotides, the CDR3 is TGCGCCAGCAGTGCCGTGGGACAGGGTAGGACAGATACGCAGTATTTT.

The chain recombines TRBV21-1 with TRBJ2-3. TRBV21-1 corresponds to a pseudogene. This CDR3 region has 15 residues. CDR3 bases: TGTGCCAGCACCGACGGAGCATACTGCACAGATACGCAGTATTTT. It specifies CASTDGAYCTDTQYF.

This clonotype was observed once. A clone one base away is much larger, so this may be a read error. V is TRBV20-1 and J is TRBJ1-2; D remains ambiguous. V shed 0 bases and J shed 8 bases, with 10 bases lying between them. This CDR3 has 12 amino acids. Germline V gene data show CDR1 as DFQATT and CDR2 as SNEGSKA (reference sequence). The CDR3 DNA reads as TGCAGTGCTAGAGATTTTGTATCGGGCTACACCTTC. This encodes CSARDFVSGYTF.

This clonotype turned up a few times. The CDR3 DNA reads TGTGCCAGCAGTTACTCGACGCCCGGACCGCCTAATGAAAAACTGTTTTTT. Its protein is CASSYSTPGPPNEKLFF. The chain couples TRBV6-5 to TRBJ1-4; D gene uncertain. Trimming shortened V by 0 bases and J by 3 bases, and 14 bases separated the two germline ends. The CDR3 consists of 17 residues. Germline CDR1 is MNHEY and CDR2 is SVGAGI.

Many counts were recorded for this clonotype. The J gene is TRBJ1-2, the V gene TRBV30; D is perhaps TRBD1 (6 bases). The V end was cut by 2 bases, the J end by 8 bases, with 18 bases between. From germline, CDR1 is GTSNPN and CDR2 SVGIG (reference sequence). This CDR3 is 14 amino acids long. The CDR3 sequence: CAWSFGGGAKGYTF. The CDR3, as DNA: TGTGCCTGGAGTTTTGGAGGGGGGGCCAAAGGCTACACCTTC.

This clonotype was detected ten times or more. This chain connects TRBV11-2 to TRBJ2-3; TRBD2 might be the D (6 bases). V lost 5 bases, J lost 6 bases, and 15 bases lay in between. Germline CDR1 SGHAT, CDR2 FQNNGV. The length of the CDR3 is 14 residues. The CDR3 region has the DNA TGTGCCAGCAGCCGGGACTTCCCGGGGGATACGCAGTATTTT. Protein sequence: CASSRDFPGDTQYF.

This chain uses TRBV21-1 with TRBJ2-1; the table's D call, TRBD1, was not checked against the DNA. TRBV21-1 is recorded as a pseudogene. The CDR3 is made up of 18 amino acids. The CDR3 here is CASSTCRPWRWTRDEQFF. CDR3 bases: TGTGCCAGCAGCACTTGTAGGCCTTGGCGGTGGACCCGGGATGAGCAGTTCTTC.

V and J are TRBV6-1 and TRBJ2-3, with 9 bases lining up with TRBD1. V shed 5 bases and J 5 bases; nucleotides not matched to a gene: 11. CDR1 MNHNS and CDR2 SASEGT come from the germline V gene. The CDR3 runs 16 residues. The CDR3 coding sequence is TGTGCCAGCAGTCCTAACACACAGGGGGCTGGAGATACGCAGTATTTT. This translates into CASSPNTQGAGDTQYF.

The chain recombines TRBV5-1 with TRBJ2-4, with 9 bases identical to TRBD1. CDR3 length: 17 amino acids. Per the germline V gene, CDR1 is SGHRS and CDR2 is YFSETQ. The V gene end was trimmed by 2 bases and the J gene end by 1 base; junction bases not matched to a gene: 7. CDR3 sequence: CASSLTWTGAAKNIQYF. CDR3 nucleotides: TGCGCCAGCAGCTTAACCTGGACAGGGGCGGCCAAAAACATTCAGTACTTC. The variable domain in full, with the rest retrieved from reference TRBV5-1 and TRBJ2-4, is KAGVTQTPRYLIKTRGQQVTLSCSPISGHRSVSWYQQTPGQGLQFLFEYFSETQRNKGNFPGRFSGRQFSNSRSEMNVSTLELGDSALYLCASSLTWTGAAKNIQYFGAGTRLSVL.

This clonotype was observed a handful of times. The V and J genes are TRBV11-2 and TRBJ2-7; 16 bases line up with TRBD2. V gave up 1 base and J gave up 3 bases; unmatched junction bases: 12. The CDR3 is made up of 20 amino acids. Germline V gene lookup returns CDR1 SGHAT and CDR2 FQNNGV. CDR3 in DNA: TGTGCCAGCAGCTTAGTCCCCGGGACTAGCGGGAGGGCGGGGGACTACGAGCAGTACTTC. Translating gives CASSLVPGTSGRAGDYEQYF. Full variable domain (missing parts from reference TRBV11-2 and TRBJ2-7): EAGVAQSPRYKIIEKRQSVAFWCNPISGHATLYWYQQILGQGPKLLIQFQNNGVVDDSQLPKDRFSAERLKGVDSTLKIQPAKLEDSAVYLCASSLVPGTSGRAGDYEQYFGPGTRLTVT.

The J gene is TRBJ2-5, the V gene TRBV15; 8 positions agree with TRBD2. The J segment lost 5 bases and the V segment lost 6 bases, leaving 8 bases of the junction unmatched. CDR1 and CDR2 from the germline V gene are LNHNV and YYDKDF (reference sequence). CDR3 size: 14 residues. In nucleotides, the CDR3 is TGTGCCACCAGATCCGGGAGGGCGGTGGAGACCCAGTACTTC. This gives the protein CATRSGRAVETQYF. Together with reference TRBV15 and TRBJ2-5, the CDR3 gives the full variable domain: DAMVIQNPRYQVTQFGKPVTLSCSQTLNHNVMYWYQQKSSQAPKLLFHYYDKDFNNEADTPDNFQSRRPNTSFCFLDIRSPGLGDTAMYLCATRSGRAVETQYFGPGTRLLVL.

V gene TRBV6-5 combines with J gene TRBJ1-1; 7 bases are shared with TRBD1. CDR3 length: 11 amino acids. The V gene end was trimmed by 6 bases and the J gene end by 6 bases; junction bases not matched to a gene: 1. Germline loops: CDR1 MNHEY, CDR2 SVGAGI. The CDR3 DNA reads TGTGCCAGCAGGAGGGGGCCTGAAGCTTTCTTT. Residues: CASRRGPEAFF.

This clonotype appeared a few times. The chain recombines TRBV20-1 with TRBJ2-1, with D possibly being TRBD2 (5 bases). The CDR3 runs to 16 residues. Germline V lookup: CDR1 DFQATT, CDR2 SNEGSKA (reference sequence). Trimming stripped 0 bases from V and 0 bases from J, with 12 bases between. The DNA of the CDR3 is TGCAGTGCTAGAGATCTTGTGGGGAGCTCCTACAATGAGCAGTTCTTC. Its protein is CSARDLVGSSYNEQFF.